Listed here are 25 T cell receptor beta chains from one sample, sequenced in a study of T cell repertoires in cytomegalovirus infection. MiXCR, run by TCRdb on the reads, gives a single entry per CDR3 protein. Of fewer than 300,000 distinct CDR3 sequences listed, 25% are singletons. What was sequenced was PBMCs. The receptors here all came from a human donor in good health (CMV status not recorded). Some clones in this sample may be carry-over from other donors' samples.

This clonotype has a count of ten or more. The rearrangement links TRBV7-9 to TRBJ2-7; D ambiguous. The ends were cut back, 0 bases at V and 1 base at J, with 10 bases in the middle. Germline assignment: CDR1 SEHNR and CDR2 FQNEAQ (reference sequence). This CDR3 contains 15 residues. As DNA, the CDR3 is TGTGCCAGCAGCTTAGCAGGTCCTCCTTCCTACGAGCAGTACTTC. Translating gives CASSLAGPPSYEQYF.

This chain's CDR3 is CSVRRGPDYGYTF. The CDR3 DNA reads as TGCAGCGTTCGAAGGGGGCCGGACTATGGCTACACCTTC. The chain combines TRBV29-1 with TRBJ1-2; 7 bases agree with TRBD1. This CDR3 spans 13 amino acids. With V trimmed by 5 bases and J by 3 bases, 6 bases remained unmatched. Germline CDR1 and CDR2: SQVTM and ANQGSEA.

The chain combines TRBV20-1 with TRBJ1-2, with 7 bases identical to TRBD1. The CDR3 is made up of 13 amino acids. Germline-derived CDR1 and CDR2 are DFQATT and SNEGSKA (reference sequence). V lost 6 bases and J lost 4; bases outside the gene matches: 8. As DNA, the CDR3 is TGCAGTGCACCGGGACAGTACTCCTATGGCTACACCTTC. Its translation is CSAPGQYSYGYTF.

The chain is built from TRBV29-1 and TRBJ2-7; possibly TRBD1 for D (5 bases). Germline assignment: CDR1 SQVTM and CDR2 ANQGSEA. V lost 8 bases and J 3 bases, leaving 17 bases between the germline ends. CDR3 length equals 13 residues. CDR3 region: CSTLGQGGYEQYF. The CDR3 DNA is TGCAGCACCTTAGGCCAGGGCGGCTACGAGCAGTACTTC.

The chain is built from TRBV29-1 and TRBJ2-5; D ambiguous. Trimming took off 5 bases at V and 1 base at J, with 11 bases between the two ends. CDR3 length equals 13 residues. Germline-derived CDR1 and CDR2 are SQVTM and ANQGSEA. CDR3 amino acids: CSVTDHLQETQYF. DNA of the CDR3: TGCAGCGTTACGGACCATCTCCAAGAGACCCAGTACTTC.

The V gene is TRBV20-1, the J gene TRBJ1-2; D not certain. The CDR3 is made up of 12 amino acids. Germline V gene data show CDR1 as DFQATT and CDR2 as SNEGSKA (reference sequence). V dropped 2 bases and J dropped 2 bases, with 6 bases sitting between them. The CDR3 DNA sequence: TGCAGTGCTAGAACGGAAAACTATGGCTACACCTTC. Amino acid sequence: CSARTENYGYTF.

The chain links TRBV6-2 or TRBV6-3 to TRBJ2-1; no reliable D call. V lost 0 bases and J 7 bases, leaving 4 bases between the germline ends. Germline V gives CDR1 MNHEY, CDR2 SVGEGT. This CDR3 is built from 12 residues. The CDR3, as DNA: TGTGCCAGCAGTTACTCAAGAAATGAGCAGTTCTTC. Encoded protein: CASSYSRNEQFF.

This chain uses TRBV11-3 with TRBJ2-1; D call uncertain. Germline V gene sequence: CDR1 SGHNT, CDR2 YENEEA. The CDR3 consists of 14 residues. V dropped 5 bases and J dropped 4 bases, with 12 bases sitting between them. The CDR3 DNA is TGTGCCAGCAGCGCTAAGGTCGGGTACAATGAGCAGTTCTTC. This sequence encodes CASSAKVGYNEQFF.

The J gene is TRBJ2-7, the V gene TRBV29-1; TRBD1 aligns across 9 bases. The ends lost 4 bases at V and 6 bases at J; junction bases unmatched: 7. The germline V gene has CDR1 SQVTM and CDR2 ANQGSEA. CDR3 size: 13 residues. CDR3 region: CSVVPTGGGEQYF. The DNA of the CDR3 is TGCAGCGTTGTACCCACAGGGGGCGGCGAGCAGTACTTC.

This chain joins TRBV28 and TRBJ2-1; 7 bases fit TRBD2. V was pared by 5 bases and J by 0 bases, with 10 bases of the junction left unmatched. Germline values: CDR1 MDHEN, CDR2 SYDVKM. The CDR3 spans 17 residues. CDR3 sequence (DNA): TGTGCCAGCAGTCTTCCGGCAGCGGGATCCTCCTACAATGAGCAGTTCTTC. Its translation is CASSLPAAGSSYNEQFF.

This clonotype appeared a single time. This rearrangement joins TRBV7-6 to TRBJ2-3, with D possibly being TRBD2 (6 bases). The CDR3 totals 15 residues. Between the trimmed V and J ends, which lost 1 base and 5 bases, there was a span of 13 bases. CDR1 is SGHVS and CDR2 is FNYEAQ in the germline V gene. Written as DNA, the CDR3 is TGTGCCAGCAGCTTAGATTCGGGAGCTCAAGATACGCAGTATTTT. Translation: CASSLDSGAQDTQYF.

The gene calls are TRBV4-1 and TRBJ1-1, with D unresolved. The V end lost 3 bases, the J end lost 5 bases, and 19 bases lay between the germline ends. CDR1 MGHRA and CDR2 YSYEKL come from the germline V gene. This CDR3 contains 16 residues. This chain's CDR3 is CASSHLNLPSGTEAFF. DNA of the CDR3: TGCGCCAGCAGCCACCTCAACCTACCGTCTGGGACTGAAGCTTTCTTT.

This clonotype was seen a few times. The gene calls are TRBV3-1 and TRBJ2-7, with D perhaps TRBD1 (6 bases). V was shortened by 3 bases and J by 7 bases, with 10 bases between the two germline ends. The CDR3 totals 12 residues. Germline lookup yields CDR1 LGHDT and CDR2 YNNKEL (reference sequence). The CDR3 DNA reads TGTGCCAGCAGCCATTCAGGGGAAGAGCAGTACTTC. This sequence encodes CASSHSGEEQYF.

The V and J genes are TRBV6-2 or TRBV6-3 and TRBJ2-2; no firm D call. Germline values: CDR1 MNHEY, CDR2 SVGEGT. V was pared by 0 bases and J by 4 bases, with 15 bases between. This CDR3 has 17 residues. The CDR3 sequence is CASSYSRPSGGTGELFF. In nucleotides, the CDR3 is TGTGCCAGCAGTTACTCGAGACCAAGTGGCGGCACCGGGGAGCTGTTTTTT.

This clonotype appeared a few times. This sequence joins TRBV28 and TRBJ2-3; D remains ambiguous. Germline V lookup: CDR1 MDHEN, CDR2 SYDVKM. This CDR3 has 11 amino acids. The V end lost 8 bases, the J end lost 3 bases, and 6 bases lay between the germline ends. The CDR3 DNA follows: TGTGCCAGCTTACAGACAGATACGCAGTATTTT. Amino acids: CASLQTDTQYF.

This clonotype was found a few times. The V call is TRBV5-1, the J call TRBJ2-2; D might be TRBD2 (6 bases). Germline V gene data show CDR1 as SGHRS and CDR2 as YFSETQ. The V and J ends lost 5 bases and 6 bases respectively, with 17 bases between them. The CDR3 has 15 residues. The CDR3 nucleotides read TGCGCCAGCAGGGCCCCCGACGGGGGTTCCGGGGAGCTGTTTTTT. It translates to CASRAPDGGSGELFF.

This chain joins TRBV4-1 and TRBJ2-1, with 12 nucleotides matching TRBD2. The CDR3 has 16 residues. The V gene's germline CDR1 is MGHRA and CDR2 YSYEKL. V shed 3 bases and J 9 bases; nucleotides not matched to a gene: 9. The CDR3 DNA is TGCGCCAGCAGCCATGCTAGCGGGAGGGCGGGGGCTGAGCAGTTCTTC. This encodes CASSHASGRAGAEQFF.

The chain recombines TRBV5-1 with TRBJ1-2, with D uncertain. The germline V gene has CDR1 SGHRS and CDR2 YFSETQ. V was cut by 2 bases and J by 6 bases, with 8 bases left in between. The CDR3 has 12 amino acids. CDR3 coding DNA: TGCGCCAGCAGCTTTAAGGGCGATGGCTACACCTTC. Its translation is CASSFKGDGYTF.

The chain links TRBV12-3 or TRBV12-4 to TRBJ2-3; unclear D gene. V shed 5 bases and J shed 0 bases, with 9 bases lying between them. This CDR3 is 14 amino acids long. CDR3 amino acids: CASSQKTSTDTQYF. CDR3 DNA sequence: TGTGCCAGCAGTCAAAAGACTAGCACAGATACGCAGTATTTT.

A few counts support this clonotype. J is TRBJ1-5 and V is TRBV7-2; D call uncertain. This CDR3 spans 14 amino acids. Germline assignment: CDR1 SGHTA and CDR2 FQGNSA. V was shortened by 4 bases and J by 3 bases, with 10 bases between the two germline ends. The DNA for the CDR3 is TGTGCCAGCAGCTCCACGGGTCCCAATCAGCCCCAGCATTTT. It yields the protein CASSSTGPNQPQHF.

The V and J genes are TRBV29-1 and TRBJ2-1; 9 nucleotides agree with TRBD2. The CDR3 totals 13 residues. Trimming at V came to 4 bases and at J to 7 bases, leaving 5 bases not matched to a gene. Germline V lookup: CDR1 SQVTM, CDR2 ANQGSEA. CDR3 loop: CSVGGRERNEQFF. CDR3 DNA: TGCAGCGTTGGCGGGAGGGAGCGGAATGAGCAGTTCTTC.

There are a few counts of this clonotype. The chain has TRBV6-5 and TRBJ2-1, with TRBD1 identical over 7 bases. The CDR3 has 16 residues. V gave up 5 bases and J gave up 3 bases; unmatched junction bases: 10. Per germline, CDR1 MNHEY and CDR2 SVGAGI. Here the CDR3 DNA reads TGTGCCAGCAGTCGATCTAGGGGGCGCAGCTACAATGAGCAGTTCTTC. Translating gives CASSRSRGRSYNEQFF.

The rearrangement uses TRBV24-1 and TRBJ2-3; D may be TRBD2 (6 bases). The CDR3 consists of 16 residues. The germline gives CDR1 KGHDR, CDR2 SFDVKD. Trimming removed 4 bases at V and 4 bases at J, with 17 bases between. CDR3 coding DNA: TGTGCCACCAGTGACCCCGGGACTGTGGGCGCAGATACGCAGTATTTT. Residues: CATSDPGTVGADTQYF.

CDR3 DNA: TGTGCCAGCAGCCCTCGACTAGCGGGACGGGAGCTGTTTTTT. Protein sequence: CASSPRLAGRELFF. This chain joins TRBV14 and TRBJ2-2, with 11 bases that match TRBD2. Per germline, CDR1 SGHDN and CDR2 FVKESK. V lost 4 bases and J lost 9; bases outside the gene matches: 4. This CDR3 spans 14 amino acids. The full variable domain, completed using reference TRBV14 and TRBJ2-2, is EAGVTQFPSHSVIEKGQTVTLRCDPISGHDNLYWYRRVMGKEIKFLLHFVKESKQDESGMPNNRFLAERTGGTYSTLKVQPAELEDSGVYFCASSPRLAGRELFFGEGSRLTVL.

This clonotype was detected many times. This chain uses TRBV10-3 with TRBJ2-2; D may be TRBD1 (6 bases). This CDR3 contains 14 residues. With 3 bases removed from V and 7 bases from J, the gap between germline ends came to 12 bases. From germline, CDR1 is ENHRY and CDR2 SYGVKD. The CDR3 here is CAISERGFDGELFF. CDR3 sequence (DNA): TGTGCCATCAGTGAAAGGGGGTTCGACGGGGAGCTGTTTTTT.